This TCR beta chain was found in a study of cytotoxic CD8 clonotypes in ibrutinib-treated CLL. Study at large: Samples showed on average around 260,000 productive templates and 90,000 or so productive rearrangements. General study findings and limits: Pretreatment clonality was elevated relative to age-matched healthy donors and paralleled circulating CD8+ T-cell counts. Clonality went higher at ibrutinib response and then dropped back toward baseline at progression.

Germline V lookup: CDR1 SGDLS, CDR2 YYNGEE. V was shortened by 4 bases and J by 2 bases, with 15 bases between the two germline ends. The CDR3 is made up of 15 amino acids. As for this clone: Its antigen is as yet unknown.

Method: immunoSEQ multiplex PCR; TCRdb's copy keeps in-frame clones and lacks some. The repertoire includes 250,000 to 350,000 clones, more than 70% of them detected once, and about 5.7% sits in the top ten. The sequences come from PBMCs, collected at disease progression, from a patient treated with ibrutinib. This sequence joins TRBV9 and TRBJ2-5, with D perhaps matching TRBD1 (5 bases). The clonotype comes from a human donor with chronic lymphocytic leukemia. The CDR3 loop reads CASSPGSVLQETQYF. CDR3 sequence (DNA): TGTGCCAGCAGCCCAGGGTCAGTCCTTCAAGAGACCCAGTACTTC.